The present TCR beta chain was sequenced within a study of T-cell reconstitution after alpha-beta-depleted transplantation in children. V lost 3 bases, J lost 4 bases, and 9 bases stayed unmatched. This CDR3 is built from 15 residues. Germline CDR1 is SGDLS and CDR2 is YYNGEE. Library preparation (for TCRbeta) was performed with unique molecular identifiers. TCRdb reprocessed the PCR reads via MiXCR and lists one record per CDR3 protein. The sample yields about 500,000 distinct CDR3 sequences, less than 35% seen once. The TCR comes from a human donor who donated a stem cell graft to a child with aplastic anemia. The chain carries TRBV9 and TRBJ2-5; 7 nucleotides agree with TRBD1. Here the sequenced sample was PBMCs from the stem cell graft donor, taken from the stem cell graft. For the CDR3, the DNA is TGTGCCAGCAGCGCCGACAGGGTTGAGGCAGAGACCCAGTACTTC. This encodes CASSADRVEAETQYF.